This T cell receptor (beta chain) came from a study of T cell responses to AZD1222 COVID-19 vaccine. Study conclusions and caveats: Donors in the cohort were predominantly white British and more often female, and clonal diversity was possibly underestimated.

Sequencing used immunoSEQ multiplex PCR; TCRdb keeps in-frame clones, though not all of them. The profile shows some 120,000 clones, around 87% of them singletons. The ends were cut back, 4 bases at V and 5 bases at J, with 22 bases in the middle. The CDR3 runs 17 residues. CDR1 and CDR2 from the germline V gene are SGHRS and YFSETQ. Points on this clone: Antigen specificity is unknown.

The starting material was peripheral blood, obtained on day 0 of AZD1222 vaccination. This TCR was recovered from an adult in good health. V and J are TRBV5-1 and TRBJ2-1, with D unclear. The chain's CDR3 is CASSDASGQVFDNEQFF. DNA for the CDR3: TGCGCCAGCAGCGACGCCTCTGGGCAGGTGTTCGACAATGAGCAGTTCTTC.